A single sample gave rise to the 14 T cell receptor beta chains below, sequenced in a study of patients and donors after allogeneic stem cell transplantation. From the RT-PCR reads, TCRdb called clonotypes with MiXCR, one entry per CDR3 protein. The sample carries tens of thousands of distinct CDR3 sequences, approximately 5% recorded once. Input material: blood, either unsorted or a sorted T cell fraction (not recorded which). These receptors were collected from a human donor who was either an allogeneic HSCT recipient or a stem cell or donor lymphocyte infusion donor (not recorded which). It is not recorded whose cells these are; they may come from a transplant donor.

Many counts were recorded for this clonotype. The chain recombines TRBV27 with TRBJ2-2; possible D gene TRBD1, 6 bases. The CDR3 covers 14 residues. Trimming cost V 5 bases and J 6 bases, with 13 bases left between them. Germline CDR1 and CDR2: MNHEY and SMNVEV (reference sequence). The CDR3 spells CASSPFQGSGELFF. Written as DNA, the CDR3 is TGTGCCAGCAGTCCCTTTCAGGGGTCCGGGGAGCTGTTTTTT.

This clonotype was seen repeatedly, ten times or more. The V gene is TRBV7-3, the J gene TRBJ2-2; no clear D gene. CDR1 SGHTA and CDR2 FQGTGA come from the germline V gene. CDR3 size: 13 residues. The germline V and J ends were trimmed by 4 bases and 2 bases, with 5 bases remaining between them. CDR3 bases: TGTGCCAGCAGCTCCCGAAACACCGGGGAGCTGTTTTTT. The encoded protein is CASSSRNTGELFF.

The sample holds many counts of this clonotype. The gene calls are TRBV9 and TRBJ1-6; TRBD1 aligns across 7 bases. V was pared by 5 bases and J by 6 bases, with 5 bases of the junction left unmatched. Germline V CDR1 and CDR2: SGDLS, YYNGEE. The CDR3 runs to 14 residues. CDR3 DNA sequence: TGTGCCAGCAGTCCGGGACAGTTTAATTCACCCCTCCACTTT. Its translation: CASSPGQFNSPLHF. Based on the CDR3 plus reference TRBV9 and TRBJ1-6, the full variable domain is DSGVTQTPKHLITATGQRVTLRCSPRSGDLSVYWYQQSLDQGLQFLIQYYNGEERAKGNILERFSAQQFPDLHSELNLSSLELGDSALYFCASSPGQFNSPLHFGNGTRLTVT.

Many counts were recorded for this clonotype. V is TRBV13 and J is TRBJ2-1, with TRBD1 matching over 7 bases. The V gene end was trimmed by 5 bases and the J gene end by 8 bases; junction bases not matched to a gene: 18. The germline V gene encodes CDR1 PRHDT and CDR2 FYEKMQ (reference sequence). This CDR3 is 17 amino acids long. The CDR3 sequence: CASSPRTGGVSQDEQFF. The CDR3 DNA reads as TGTGCCAGCAGCCCCCGGACAGGTGGAGTATCGCAGGATGAGCAGTTCTTC. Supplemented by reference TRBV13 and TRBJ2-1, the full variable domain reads AAGVIQSPRHLIKEKRETATLKCYPIPRHDTVYWYQQGPGQDPQFLISFYEKMQSDKGSIPDRFSAQQFSDYHSELNMSSLELGDSALYFCASSPRTGGVSQDEQFFGPGTRLTVL.

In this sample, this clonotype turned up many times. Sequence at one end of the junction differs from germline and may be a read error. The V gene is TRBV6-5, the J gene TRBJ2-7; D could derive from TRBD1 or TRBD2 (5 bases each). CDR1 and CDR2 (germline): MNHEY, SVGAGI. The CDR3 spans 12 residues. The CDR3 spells CASSSPRGTASF. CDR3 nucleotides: TGTGCCAGCAGTTCCCCACGTGGGACCGCCTCCTTC.

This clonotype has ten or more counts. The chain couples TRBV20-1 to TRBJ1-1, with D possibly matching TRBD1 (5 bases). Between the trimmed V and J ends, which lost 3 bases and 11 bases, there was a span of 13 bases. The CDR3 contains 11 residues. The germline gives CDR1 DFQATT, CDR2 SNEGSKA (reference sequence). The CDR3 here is CSASLQEYAFF. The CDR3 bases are TGCAGTGCTAGTTTACAGGAATATGCTTTCTTT.

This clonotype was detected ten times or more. CDR3 sequence reads: CASRAGLANTGELFF. CDR3 DNA sequence: TGTGCCAGCAGGGCAGGTCTCGCGAACACCGGGGAGCTGTTTTTT. V and J are TRBV12-3 or TRBV12-4 and TRBJ2-2; unclear D gene. V was trimmed by 6 bases and J by 0 bases, leaving 11 bases between them. The CDR3 extends over 15 amino acids.

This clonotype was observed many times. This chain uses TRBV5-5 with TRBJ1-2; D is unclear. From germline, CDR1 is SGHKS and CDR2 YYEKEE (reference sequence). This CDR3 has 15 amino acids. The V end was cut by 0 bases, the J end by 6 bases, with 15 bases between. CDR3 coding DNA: TGTGCCAGCAGCTTGGTTGGGGAATCGCTGGATGGCTACACCTTC. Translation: CASSLVGESLDGYTF.

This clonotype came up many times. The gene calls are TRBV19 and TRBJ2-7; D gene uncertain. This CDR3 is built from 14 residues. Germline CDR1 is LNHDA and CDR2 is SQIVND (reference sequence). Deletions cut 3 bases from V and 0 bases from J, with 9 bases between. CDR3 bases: TGTGCCAGTAGTATGACTTCGAGCTCCTACGAGCAGTACTTC. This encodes CASSMTSSSYEQYF. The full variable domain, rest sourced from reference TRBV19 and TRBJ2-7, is DGGITQSPKYLFRKEGQNVTLSCEQNLNHDAMYWYRQDPGQGLRLIYYSQIVNDFQKGDIAEGYSVSREKKESFPLTVTSAQKNPTAFYLCASSMTSSSYEQYFGPGTRLTVT.

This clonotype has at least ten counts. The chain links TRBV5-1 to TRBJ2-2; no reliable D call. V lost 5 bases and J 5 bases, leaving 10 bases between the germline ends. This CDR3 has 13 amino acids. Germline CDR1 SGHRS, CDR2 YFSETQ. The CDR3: CASSPRTTGELFF. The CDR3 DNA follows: TGCGCCAGCAGTCCTAGAACTACCGGGGAGCTGTTTTTT.

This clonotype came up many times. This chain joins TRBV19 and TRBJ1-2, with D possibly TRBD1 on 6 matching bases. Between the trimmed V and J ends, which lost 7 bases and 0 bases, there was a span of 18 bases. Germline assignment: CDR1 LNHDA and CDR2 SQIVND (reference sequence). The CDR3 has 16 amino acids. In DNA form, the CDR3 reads TGTGCCAGTACCTCAGACAGGCCCCAAGCTAACTATGGCTACACCTTC. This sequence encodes CASTSDRPQANYGYTF.

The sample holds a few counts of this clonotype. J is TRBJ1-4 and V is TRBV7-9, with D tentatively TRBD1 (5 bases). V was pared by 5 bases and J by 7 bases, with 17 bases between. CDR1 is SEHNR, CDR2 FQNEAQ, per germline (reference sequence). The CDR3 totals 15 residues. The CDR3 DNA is TGTGCCAGCAGCCGGGGGGACCTTCAACCTGAAAAACTGTTTTTT. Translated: CASSRGDLQPEKLFF.

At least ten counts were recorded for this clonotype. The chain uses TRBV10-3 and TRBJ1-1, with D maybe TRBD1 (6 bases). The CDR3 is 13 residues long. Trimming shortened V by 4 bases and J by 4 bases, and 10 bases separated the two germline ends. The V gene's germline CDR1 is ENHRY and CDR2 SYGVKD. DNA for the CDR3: TGTGCCATCAGTGGGGGGGCTGGCACTGAAGCTTTCTTT. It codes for CAISGGAGTEAFF.

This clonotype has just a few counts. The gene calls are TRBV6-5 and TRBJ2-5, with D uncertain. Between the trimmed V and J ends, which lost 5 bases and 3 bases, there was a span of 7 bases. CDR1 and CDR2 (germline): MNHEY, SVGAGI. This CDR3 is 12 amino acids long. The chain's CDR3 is CASSDLEETQYF. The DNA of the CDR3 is TGTGCCAGCAGTGACCTAGAAGAGACCCAGTACTTC.